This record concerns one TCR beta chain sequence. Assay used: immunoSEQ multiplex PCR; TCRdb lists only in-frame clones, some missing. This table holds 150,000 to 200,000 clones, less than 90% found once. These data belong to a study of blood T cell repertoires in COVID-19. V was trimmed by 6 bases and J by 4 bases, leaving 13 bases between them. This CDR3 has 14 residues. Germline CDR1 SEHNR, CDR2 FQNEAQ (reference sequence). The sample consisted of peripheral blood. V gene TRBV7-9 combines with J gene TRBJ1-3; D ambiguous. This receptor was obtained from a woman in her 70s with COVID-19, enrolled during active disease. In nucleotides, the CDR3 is TGTGCCAGCAGTCCAATGGCTCTCGGAAACACCATATATTTT. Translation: CASSPMALGNTIYF.